The clone carrying this T cell receptor (beta chain) was recorded many times. TCRdb fed the 5' RACE reads into MiXCR, producing one record per CDR3 protein. This sample has around 13,000 distinct CDR3 sequences, with approximately 5% found just once. Per the germline V gene, CDR1 is KGHDR and CDR2 is SFDVKD. The CDR3 spans 14 residues. Trimming pared 1 base from V and 3 bases from J, leaving 8 bases between. This entry comes from a study of T cells after yellow fever vaccination. Notes on the study in general: Subsequent booster samples again held most clones from primary vaccination (nearly 98% CD4, 85% to 90% CD8).

The V gene is TRBV24-1, the J gene TRBJ1-2; D possibly corresponds to TRBD1 (6 bases). The clonotype originates from a man under 40 who received the YFV17D yellow fever vaccine. The sequences come from PBMCs, either bulk or a sorted T-cell subset (CD4+, CD8+, memory, or dextramer-sorted; not recorded which), collected 45 days after the yellow fever booster vaccination. This CDR3 is CATSDLGGDYGYTF. CDR3 DNA sequence: TGTGCCACCAGTGATTTAGGGGGTGACTATGGCTACACCTTC.